This T cell receptor beta chain is drawn from a study of response to subunit inactivated influenza vaccine. General observations from the study: Authors suggested each seasonal influenza vaccination recruits few new T cells.

Regarding this clonotype: Its antigen is unknown.

Trimming took off 3 bases at V and 7 bases at J, with 6 bases between the two ends. There are 11 residues in the CDR3. Looked up from germline, CDR1 is MGHDK and CDR2 is SYGVNS. TCRdb reprocessed the RT-PCR reads with MiXCR, giving one entry per CDR3 protein. This table holds around 490,000 distinct CDR3 sequences, less than 8% found once. The chain employs TRBV25-1 and TRBJ1-1; D is ambiguous. The sequenced sample was PBMCs from blood, obtained around 25 months after vaccination. The receptor was isolated from a man aged 50-75 years who received an inactivated influenza vaccine. CDR3 residues: CASSEGFEAFF. The DNA of the CDR3 is TGTGCCAGCAGTGAGGGGTTTGAAGCTTTCTTT.